This TCR beta chain emerged from a study of beta chain features in type 1 diabetes (dated by TCRdb to the late 2010s). Context from the whole study: No differences in mean age, gender distribution, total cell number or subset yield were found between patients and healthy donors. The study compared the TCRB repertoires of sorted circulating CD4+ T cell subsets in recently diagnosed type 1 diabetes patients with those in matched healthy donors. A total of 85 million to 140 million sorted cells were examined across all samples, and the number of cells per subset was strongly correlated with RNA yield. Naive and central memory subsets were obtained from all 30 or so donors, but regulatory and stem cell-like memory subsets were isolated from only 8 patients and roughly eight healthy donors. The investigation overall reported the following: Type 1 diabetes patients showed a moderate but significant shortening of TCRB CDR3 length in all four CD4+ subsets. Naive, central memory and regulatory TCRB repertoires appeared more similar among patients than among healthy donors. Because cDNA rather than genomic DNA was sequenced, highly expressing activated cells could have been over-represented, although no difference in activation and CD3 levels was found between groups. Patients with type 1 diabetes made fewer insertions and deleted more nucleotides at VDJ recombination sites, implying thymic rearrangement abnormalities. Because the HLA sub-analyses included only small numbers of individuals, any influence of HLA type on TCRB rearrangement was left unresolved. PCR may preferentially amplify shorter templates, but because patient and control samples were amplified and corrected together, any resulting skew would affect both groups equally.

From each donor, a single peripheral blood sample of roughly 0.11 L on average was drawn into heparinised tubes. Naive, central memory, regulatory and stem cell-like memory CD4+ T cells were sorted on a BD FACSAria II using a panel including CD45RO, CCR7, CD25, CD127, CD95 and CD27. Purity was above 98% for every sorted population. PBMCs were separated immediately by Lymphoprep density gradient centrifugation and were stained directly, without being cultured. So that batch effects would be minimized, each experiment stained and sorted samples in pairs, pairing one healthy donor with one patient. Including cysteine and phenylalanine, the CDR3 has 13 amino acids. Only CDR3 DNA remains: 39 bases, in frame from the first base. Between the V and J ends, shortened by 2 bases and 5 bases respectively, the junction contains 9 bases. Via the germline V gene (reference sequence), CDR1 is MNHEY and CDR2 SMNVEV.

As for this clone: Its antigen is not yet known. Base qualities are not recorded, but no much larger clone differs from it by a single base.

The High Capacity cDNA Reverse Transcription Kit was used to reverse transcribe all of the isolated RNA, meaning that expressed TCRB transcripts were what got sequenced. Deep immunoSEQ sequencing was applied to naive, central memory and regulatory T cell samples, giving an average of roughly 3.5 million total reads per sample. After sorted cells were lysed in RLT buffer, RNA was extracted with DNase-treated RNeasy Micro or Mini kits, with the choice depending on cell number. Each cell subset was processed separately to prevent cross-contamination, with patient and healthy donor samples processed together. TCRB sequences were amplified from cDNA with the immunoSEQ multiplex PCR, producing 87-bp fragments spanning the CDR3 region. Sequencing of the amplicons was performed on the Illumina HiSeq platform. For the original study's pipeline: PCR bias was corrected computationally using synthetic template baselines, and reads within Hamming distance 2 were collapsed, with unmergeable singletons discarded. By aligning reads against IMGT, V, D and J genes, CDR3 length, and insertions or deletions at six rearrangement sites were assigned. Within each subset, clonotype counts were normalized to the number of sorted cells before true diversity and Gini coefficients were calculated with the tcR R package. Repertoire sharing was quantified using the overlap coefficient calculated on TCRB nucleotide sequences. As a proxy for the pre-selection repertoire, out-of-frame TCRB sequences from naive cells were analyzed. Sourced from immuneACCESS, this table was stored by TCRdb with only in-frame sequences that have V and J called. A share of the clones is absent; for the studies checked, an unresolved V gene accounts for under half, and the remainder has no known explanation. V, J and clone size are those of that table, while D and trimming were read from the DNA. The sample yields fewer than 250,000 clones; about 10% were counted once. Around 0.037% of the sample is taken by the ten largest.

The rearrangement combines TRBV27 with TRBJ1-1; TRBD1 could be the D gene, as 6 bases match. Material: naive CD4+ T cells from blood. What the cell subset or site label conveys for this sample: true naive CD4+ T cells. The receptor was isolated from a young woman in good health. The sequenced DNA is TGTGCCAGCAGTTTAGGTAGGGGGACTGAAGCTTTCTTT. It specifies CASSLGRGTEAFF.